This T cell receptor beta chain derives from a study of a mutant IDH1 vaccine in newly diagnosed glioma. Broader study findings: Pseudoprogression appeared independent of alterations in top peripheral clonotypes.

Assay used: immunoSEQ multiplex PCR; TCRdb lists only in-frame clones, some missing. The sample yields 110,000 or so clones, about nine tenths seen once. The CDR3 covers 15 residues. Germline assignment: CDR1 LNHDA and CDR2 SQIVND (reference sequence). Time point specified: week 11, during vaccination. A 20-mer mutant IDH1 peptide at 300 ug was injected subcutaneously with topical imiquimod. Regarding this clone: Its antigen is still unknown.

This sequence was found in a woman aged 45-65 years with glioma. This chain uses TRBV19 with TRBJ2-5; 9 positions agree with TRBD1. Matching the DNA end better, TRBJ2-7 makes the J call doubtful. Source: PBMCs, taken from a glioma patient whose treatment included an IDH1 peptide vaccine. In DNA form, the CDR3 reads TGTGCCAGTAGTATTGGTCCGGGACAGGGATACGAGCAGTACTTC. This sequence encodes CASSIGPGQGYEQYF.